The clone carrying this T cell receptor (beta chain) was observed a few times. Its antigen is currently unknown. This record comes from a study of CD8+ T cells in alopecia areata. Study-level points and caveats: In blood and scalp, many expanded lesional clones persisted during tofacitinib. Whereas mice showed it more clearly, TCR sharing across patients was murkier, possibly because of HLA. Higher clonality and more expanded CD8+ clones appeared in lesional than normal scalp.

Documented treatment: oral pan-JAK inhibitor, 5-10 mg twice daily. The sorting of PBMCs gave CD4+ and CD8+ T cells. As the sequencing template, cDNA was produced by extracting RNA and reverse transcribing it. Repertoires were generated with immunoSEQ multiplex PCR, while TCRdb's copy carries only in-frame clones and drops some. The data hold about 110,000 clones, with 55% to 60% observed a single time. This CDR3 is 15 amino acids long. Trimming at V came to 6 bases and at J to 5 bases, leaving 9 bases not matched to a gene. Germline lookup yields CDR1 SGHTA and CDR2 FQGNSA. The chain recombines TRBV7-2 with TRBJ2-3; 9 positions match TRBD1. Sequenced here: CD4+ T cells sorted from blood, sampled at week 24, from a patient treated with tofacitinib. The receptor comes from a human donor with alopecia areata. CDR3 in DNA: TGTGCCAGCAGACAGTCCCGGGACAGGGTAGATACGCAGTATTTT. Its translation: CASRQSRDRVDTQYF. Combining the CDR3 with reference TRBV7-2 and TRBJ2-3 gives the whole variable domain GAGVSQSPSNKVTEKGKDVELRCDPISGHTALYWYRQSLGQGLEFLIYFQGNSAPDKSGLPSDRFSAERTGGSVSTLTIQRTQQEDSAVYLCASRQSRDRVDTQYFGPGTRLTVL.